This T cell receptor (beta chain) was retrieved from a study of neurological immune-mediated disorders (dated by TCRdb to the late 2010s). For the wider study: Of the roughly 35 multiple sclerosis patients, about 31 had relapsing-remitting MS and 3 had secondary progressive MS. Peripheral blood TCR-beta repertoires from patients with HTLV-I-associated myelopathy (HAM/TSP), patients with multiple sclerosis, and healthy controls were compared in the study using UMI-based sequencing. Longitudinal samples, technical triplicates and paired sorted CD4+ and CD8+ T-cell subsets, alongside PBMC samples, were included among the roughly 97 TCR-beta libraries. The cohort included some 70 subjects: approximately 15 with HAM/TSP, roughly 35 with multiple sclerosis, and 20 healthy controls.

Unsorted PBMC libraries were generated from 2 million PBMCs stored in RNAlater at -80 °C until RNA extraction. Multiple sclerosis patients were enrolled in a US clinical protocol evaluating disease progression by magnetic resonance imaging. Peripheral blood underwent Ficoll-Hypaque density gradient centrifugation to isolate PBMCs, which were then cryopreserved in liquid nitrogen. This clonotype was found many times. This receptor's antigen is unknown. Per-base quality was not reported, and no clone a single base away is much larger than it. Trimming removed 4 bases from V and 1 base from J; the gene matches leave 2 bases unexplained. From cysteine to phenylalanine, the CDR3 is 14 amino acids long. Here the CDR3 DNA is all that survives: 42 bases in frame from base 1. Looking up the germline V gene yields CDR1 SGHRS and CDR2 YFSETQ. cDNA was synthesized by template-switch 5'RACE using a primer with a 10-nucleotide random unique molecular identifier that tagged each TCR transcript. Every sequencing run yielded over 180 million TCR-beta sequences covering 15-18 subjects. The RNeasy kit was used to extract total RNA. The KAPA Real-time Library Amplification kit was used to amplify TCR-beta VDJ regions with primers targeting the TCR constant region and the 5'RACE anchor. A first PCR added sample indexes and Illumina adaptors, after which a second PCR increased the library yield. After Ampure bead purification, the roughly 650 bp TCR product was size-selected on a 2% E-gel SizeSelection system. Library quality was checked on a Bioanalyzer, concentration was measured with Qubit, and libraries were quantified with the Kapa Library Quantification kit before pooling. Paired-end 2 x 150 bp sequencing of the libraries was performed on an Illumina HiSeq 2500. To increase sequence diversity, about 25-31% phiX was spiked into each library pool. The paper's processing steps were these. The quality-filtered reads were processed with the UMI-based MiGEC pipeline, whose error correction step removed more than 80% of the raw TCR sequences. IMGT germline references were used for aligning VDJ genes, and each clonotype was defined as a unique CDR3 amino acid sequence together with its V-J genes. Clonal expansion, Shannon diversity, and CDR3 relatedness (CalcPairwiseDistances, ClusterSamples) were evaluated with VDJtools, and phylogenetic trees were built with CLCbio workbench. A clone was classed as expanded if it had 8 or more unique UMIs, a cutoff based on coefficient-of-variation modelling across technical triplicates. TCRdb itself trimmed the public reads at Q25 with fastp, ran MiXCR and retained productive beta chains. When rows share a CDR3 protein, they turn into one entry using the most common DNA and genes. These V and J calls are TCRdb output, not the study's own analysis. This sample lists 95,000 or so distinct CDR3 sequences; roughly 4% were detected once. Of the sample, roughly 6.4% is held by the ten largest clones.

Here is what the overall study found, with its caveats: The highest TCR clonal expansion was observed in HAM/TSP patients, whereas the lowest was observed in MS patients, even when compared with healthy controls. Expanded clones from different subjects shared no identical CDR3 amino acid sequences, which suggests that TCR-beta repertoires were private in all groups. The MS cluster showed no association with clinical or MRI features, and the authors stated that larger cohorts are needed. Phylogenetic analysis grouped repertoires from 18 of 34 MS patients into a cluster of related CDR3 sequences, suggesting a possible repertoire-level signature.

The sequence is built from TRBV5-1 and TRBJ1-1; TRBD1 fits 9 bases in the junction. The sequence came from a woman younger than 30 with multiple sclerosis. What was sequenced was PBMCs. Here is the DNA: TGCGCCAGCAGCGAGGGACAGGGGAACACTGAAGCTTTCTTT. This translates into CASSEGQGNTEAFF.